This TCR beta chain was sequenced for a study of identical twins. MiXCR was run by TCRdb on the 5' RACE reads, yielding one entry per CDR3 protein. The table lists approximately 600,000 distinct CDR3 sequences, around 7.5% of them singletons. Healthy Caucasians provided all donations. Germline lookup yields CDR1 SGHRS and CDR2 YFSETQ. V lost 3 bases, J lost 4 bases, and 8 bases stayed unmatched. The length of the CDR3 is 15 residues. The data were also submitted as part of a second study, on yellow fever vaccine responses in identical twins.

This clonotype was obtained from a young woman in good health. The sequencing input was PBMCs. J is TRBJ1-2 and V is TRBV5-1, with 8 nucleotides matching TRBD1. CDR3 loop: CASSSTGDNSYGYTF. In DNA form, the CDR3 reads TGCGCCAGCAGCTCGACAGGGGATAATAGCTATGGCTACACCTTC.